The 8 T cell receptor beta chains in this list originate from one sample, sequenced in a study of CD8+ T cells in alopecia areata. The sequencing template was cDNA reverse transcribed from extracted RNA. Some clones are missing from TCRdb's copy, which holds only in-frame ones; the method was immunoSEQ multiplex PCR. This sample has around 110,000 clones, with around three fifths found just once. Treatment meaning: oral pan-JAK inhibitor, 5-10 mg twice daily. Sample: CD8+ T cells sorted from blood, taken at week 24, from a patient treated with tofacitinib. These receptors were obtained from a human donor with alopecia areata.

This clone was found once. The chain couples TRBV18 to TRBJ1-1; D is unclear. V was pared by 1 base and J by 1 base, with 7 bases between. The CDR3 is 14 amino acids. Germline V gene sequence: CDR1 KGHSH, CDR2 LQKENI. CDR3 bases: TGTGCCAGCTCACCACGAGGGTGGAACACTGAAGCTTTCTTT. Translating gives CASSPRGWNTEAFF.

This clone was seen just once. The chain recombines TRBV2 with TRBJ1-2; D gene uncertain. The germline CDR1 and CDR2 sequences are SNHLY and FYNNEI. Trimming took off 2 bases at V and 1 base at J, with 11 bases between the two ends. The CDR3 has 15 amino acids. CDR3 in DNA: TGTGCCAGCAGTGAAAGTCGGGAGTTTAACTATGGCTACACCTTC. Translating it yields CASSESREFNYGYTF. Filled out from reference TRBV2 and TRBJ1-2, the complete variable domain reads EPEVTQTPSHQVTQMGQEVILRCVPISNHLYFYWYRQILGQKVEFLVSFYNNEISEKSEIFDDQFSVERPDGSNFTLKIRSTKLEDSAMYFCASSESREFNYGYTFGSGTRLTVV.

The chain links TRBV14 to TRBJ1-2; D unresolved. This CDR3 is built from 15 residues. Germline V CDR1 and CDR2: SGHDN, FVKESK. Trimming left V 3 bases short and J 4 bases short, with 15 bases between. The CDR3 region is CASSQQYPSGYGYTF. CDR3 in DNA: TGTGCCAGCAGCCAGCAGTACCCCAGCGGCTATGGCTACACCTTC. Full variable domain (missing parts from reference TRBV14 and TRBJ1-2): EAGVTQFPSHSVIEKGQTVTLRCDPISGHDNLYWYRRVMGKEIKFLLHFVKESKQDESGMPNNRFLAERTGGTYSTLKVQPAELEDSGVYFCASSQQYPSGYGYTFGSGTRLTVV.

The V gene is TRBV13, the J gene TRBJ2-1, with a possible D match to TRBD2 (6 bases). The CDR3 covers 12 residues. Deletions cut 5 bases from V and 8 bases from J, with 10 bases between. The germline V gene has CDR1 PRHDT and CDR2 FYEKMQ (reference sequence). CDR3 residues: CASSASGYEQFF. The CDR3 DNA follows: TGTGCCAGCAGCGCAAGCGGGTATGAGCAGTTCTTC. Using reference TRBV13 and TRBJ2-1 for the parts outside the CDR3, the full variable domain is AAGVIQSPRHLIKEKRETATLKCYPIPRHDTVYWYQQGPGQDPQFLISFYEKMQSDKGSIPDRFSAQQFSDYHSELNMSSLELGDSALYFCASSASGYEQFFGPGTRLTVL.

This clone came up a few times. Written as DNA, the CDR3 is TGCAGCGTTCAGGAAGCCAAAAACATTCAGTACTTC. It encodes CSVQEAKNIQYF. The J gene is TRBJ2-4, the V gene TRBV29-1; D is undetermined. V was shortened by 5 bases and J by 0 bases, with 5 bases between the two germline ends. Germline V lookup: CDR1 SQVTM, CDR2 ANQGSEA. This CDR3 is 12 amino acids long.

The V call is TRBV15, the J call TRBJ1-5, with 7 bases lining up with TRBD1. The CDR3 totals 14 residues. Looked up from germline, CDR1 is LNHNV and CDR2 is YYDKDF (reference sequence). V lost 5 bases and J lost 6; bases outside the gene matches: 7. CDR3 DNA sequence: TGTGCCACCAGCCCTGACAGGGCCACTCAGCCCCAGCATTTT. It yields the protein CATSPDRATQPQHF.

As DNA, the CDR3 is TGTGCCATCAGTGAGCGGACAGGGGGGAATCAGCCCCAGCATTTT. Translated, it gives CAISERTGGNQPQHF. The rearrangement links TRBV10-3 to TRBJ1-5; 10 bases line up with TRBD1. The germline V gene has CDR1 ENHRY and CDR2 SYGVKD. There are 15 residues in the CDR3. The V gene end was trimmed by 2 bases and the J gene end by 4 bases; junction bases not matched to a gene: 2.

This clone was counted between two and nine times. The sample holds other DNA sequences that translate to the same CDR3. This chain uses TRBV5-1 with TRBJ1-5; possibly TRBD1 for D (6 bases). This CDR3 is built from 14 residues. The ends were cut back, 0 bases at V and 2 bases at J, with 6 bases in the middle. Germline V gene sequence: CDR1 SGHRS, CDR2 YFSETQ. CDR3 residues: CASSLEGGNQPQHF. The CDR3 coding sequence is TGCGCCAGCAGCTTGGAGGGGGGCAATCAGCCCCAGCATTTT.